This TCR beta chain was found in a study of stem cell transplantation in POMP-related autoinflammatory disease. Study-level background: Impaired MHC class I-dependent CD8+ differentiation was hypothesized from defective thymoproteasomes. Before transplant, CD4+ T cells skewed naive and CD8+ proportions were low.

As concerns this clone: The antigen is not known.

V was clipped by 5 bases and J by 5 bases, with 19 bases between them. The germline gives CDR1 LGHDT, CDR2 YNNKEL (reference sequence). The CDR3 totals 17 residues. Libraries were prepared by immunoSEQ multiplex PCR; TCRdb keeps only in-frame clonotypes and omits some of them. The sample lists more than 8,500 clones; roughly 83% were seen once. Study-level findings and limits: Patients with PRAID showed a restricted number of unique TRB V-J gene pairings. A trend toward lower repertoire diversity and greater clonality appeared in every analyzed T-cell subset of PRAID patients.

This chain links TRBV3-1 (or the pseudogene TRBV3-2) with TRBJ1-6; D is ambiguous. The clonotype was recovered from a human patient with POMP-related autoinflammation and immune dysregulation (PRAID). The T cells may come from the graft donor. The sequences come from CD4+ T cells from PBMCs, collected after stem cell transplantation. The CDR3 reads CASSIAFPIHHNSPLHF. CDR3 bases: TGTGCCAGCAGCATTGCGTTTCCCATACATCATAATTCACCCCTCCACTTT.